At least ten counts were recorded for the clone carrying this T cell receptor (beta chain). Antigen unknown. The read halts 3 residues ahead of the CDR3 end, with the missing end drawn from the germline J gene. The V gene's germline CDR1 is SGHRS and CDR2 YFSETQ. The CDR3 length is 15 residues. V was clipped by 4 bases and J by 3 bases, with 14 bases between them. The sample is drawn from a study of T cell clonality in common variable immunodeficiency. Study findings and constraints: Compared with controls, CVID subjects had fewer shared TCRbeta clones. Repertoire-complication correlations in CVID were limited by patient heterogeneity. Compared with healthy controls, CVID subjects showed increased TCRbeta clonality, mostly in about a third.

The data were produced by immunoSEQ multiplex PCR, yet TCRdb's version contains in-frame clones alone and is incomplete. The sample contains over 55,000 clones, none of them singletons. Both groups were predominantly of Caucasian heritage. This sequence joins TRBV5-1 and TRBJ2-4; maybe TRBD1 (6 bases). The sequenced sample consisted of peripheral blood mononuclear cells. The origin of this receptor is a person between 18 and 70 years old in good health. Partial CDR3 DNA: TGCGCCAGCAGCAGATGGACAGAAGGCAAAAACATT. As protein: CASSRWTEGKNI. The complete CDR3 reads CASSRWTEGKNIQYF.